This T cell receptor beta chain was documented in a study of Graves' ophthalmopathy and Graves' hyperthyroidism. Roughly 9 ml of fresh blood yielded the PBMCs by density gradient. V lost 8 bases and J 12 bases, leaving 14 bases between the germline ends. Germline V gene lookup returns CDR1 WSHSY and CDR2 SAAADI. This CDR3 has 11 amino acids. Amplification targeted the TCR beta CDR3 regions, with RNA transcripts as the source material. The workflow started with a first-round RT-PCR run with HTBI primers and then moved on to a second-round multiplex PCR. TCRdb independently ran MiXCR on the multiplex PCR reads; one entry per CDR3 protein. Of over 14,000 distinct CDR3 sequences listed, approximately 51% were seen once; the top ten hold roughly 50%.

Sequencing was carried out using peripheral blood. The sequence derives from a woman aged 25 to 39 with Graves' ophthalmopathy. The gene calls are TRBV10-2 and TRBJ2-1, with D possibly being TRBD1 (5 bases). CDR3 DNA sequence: TGCGCCAGCGGGTTTGGGGCATGGCAGTTCTTC. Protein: CASGFGAWQFF.